Here is one TCR beta chain with its context. What it recognizes is unknown. One entry per CDR3 protein results from TCRdb running MiXCR on the reads. Here the sample spans approximately 170,000 distinct CDR3 sequences, roughly 15% being singletons. The CDR3 totals 14 residues. Between the trimmed V and J ends, which lost 3 bases and 2 bases, there was a span of 9 bases. The germline gives CDR1 SNHLY, CDR2 FYNNEI. This sample was included in a study of T cell repertoires in cytomegalovirus infection. Study background: Public TCR beta signature analysis indicated the presence of both CMV infection and matching HLA type.

General study points: Clonotypes of TCR beta that were HLA-C-restricted and CMV-specific dominated the ex vivo response. Cumulative public TCR beta family frequency identified carriers of CMV plus the relevant HLA.

The receptor was isolated from a human donor in good health (CMV status not recorded). Some clones in this sample may be carry-over from other donors' samples. V and J are TRBV2 and TRBJ2-3; D tentatively reads TRBD1 or TRBD2 (6 bases each). The sequenced sample consisted of CD8+ T cells from PBMCs. The CDR3 sequence is CASSEGGLTDTQYF. The DNA of the CDR3 is TGTGCCAGCAGTGAGGGGGGCCTCACAGATACGCAGTATTTT. Full variable domain (outside the CDR3, taken from reference TRBV2 and TRBJ2-3): EPEVTQTPSHQVTQMGQEVILRCVPISNHLYFYWYRQILGQKVEFLVSFYNNEISEKSEIFDDQFSVERPDGSNFTLKIRSTKLEDSAMYFCASSEGGLTDTQYFGPGTRLTVL.